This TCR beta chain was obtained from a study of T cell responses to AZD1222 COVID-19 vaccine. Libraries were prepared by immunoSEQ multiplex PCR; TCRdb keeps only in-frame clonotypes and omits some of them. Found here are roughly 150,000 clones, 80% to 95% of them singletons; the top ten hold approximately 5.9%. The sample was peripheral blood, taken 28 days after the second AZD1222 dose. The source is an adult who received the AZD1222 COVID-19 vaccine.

For the CDR3, the DNA is TGTGCCAGTAGGGGGCGTAACACCGGGGAGCTGTTTTTT. Its translation is CASRGRNTGELFF. The chain recombines TRBV14 with TRBJ2-2, with TRBD1 identical over 7 bases. The CDR3 has 13 residues. V lost 9 bases, J lost 2 bases, and 3 bases stayed unmatched. CDR1 SGHDN and CDR2 FVKESK come from the germline V gene.